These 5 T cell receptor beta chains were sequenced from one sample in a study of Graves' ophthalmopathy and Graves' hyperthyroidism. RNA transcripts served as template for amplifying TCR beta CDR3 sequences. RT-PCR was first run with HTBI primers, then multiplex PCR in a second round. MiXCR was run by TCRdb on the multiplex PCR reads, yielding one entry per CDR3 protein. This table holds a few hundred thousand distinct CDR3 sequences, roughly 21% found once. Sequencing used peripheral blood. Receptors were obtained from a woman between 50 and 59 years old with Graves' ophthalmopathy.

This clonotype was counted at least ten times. CDR3 protein: CASISGGQYGYTF. CDR3 sequence (DNA): TGTGCCAGCATTTCCGGGGGGCAATATGGCTACACCTTC. The chain links TRBV7-2 to TRBJ1-2; D is possibly TRBD1 (6 bases). V was cut by 7 bases and J by 5 bases, with 14 bases left in between. The length of the CDR3 is 13 residues. Germline V CDR1 and CDR2: SGHTA, FQGNSA.

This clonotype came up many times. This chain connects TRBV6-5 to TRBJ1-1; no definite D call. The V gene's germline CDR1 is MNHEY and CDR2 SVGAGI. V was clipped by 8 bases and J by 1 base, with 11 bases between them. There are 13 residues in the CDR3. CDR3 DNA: TGTGCCAGCTGGATAAGGACGAACACTGAAGCTTTCTTT. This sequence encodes CASWIRTNTEAFF.

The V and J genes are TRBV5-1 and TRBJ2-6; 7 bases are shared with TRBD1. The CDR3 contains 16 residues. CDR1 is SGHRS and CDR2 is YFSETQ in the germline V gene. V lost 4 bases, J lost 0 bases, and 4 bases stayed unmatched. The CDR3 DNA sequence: TGCGCCAGCAGCGCTGGGACAGCCTCTGGGGCCAACGTCCTGACTTTC. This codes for CASSAGTASGANVLTF.

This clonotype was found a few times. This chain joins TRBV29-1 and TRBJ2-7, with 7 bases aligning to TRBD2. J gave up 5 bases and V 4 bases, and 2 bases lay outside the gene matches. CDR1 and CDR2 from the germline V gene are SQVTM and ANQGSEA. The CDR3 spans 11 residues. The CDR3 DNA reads TGCAGCGTTGGGGAGGGAAACGAGCAGTACTTC. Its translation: CSVGEGNEQYF.

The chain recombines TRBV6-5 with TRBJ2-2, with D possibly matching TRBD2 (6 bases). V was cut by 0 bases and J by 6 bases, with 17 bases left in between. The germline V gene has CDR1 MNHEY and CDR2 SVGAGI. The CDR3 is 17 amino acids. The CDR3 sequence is CASSYSQRLGPAGELFF. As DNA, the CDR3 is TGTGCCAGCAGTTACTCCCAGAGACTAGGACCGGCCGGGGAGCTGTTTTTT.